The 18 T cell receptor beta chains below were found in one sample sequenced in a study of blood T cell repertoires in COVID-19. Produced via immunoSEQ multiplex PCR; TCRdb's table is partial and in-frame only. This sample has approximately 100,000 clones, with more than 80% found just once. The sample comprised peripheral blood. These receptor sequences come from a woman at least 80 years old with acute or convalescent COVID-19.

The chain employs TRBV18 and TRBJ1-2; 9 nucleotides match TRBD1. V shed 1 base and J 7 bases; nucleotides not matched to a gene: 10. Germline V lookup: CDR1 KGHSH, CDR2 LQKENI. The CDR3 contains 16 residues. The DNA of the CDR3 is TGTGCCAGCTCACCACTTACGGGACAGGGTAGTTTTGGCTACACCTTC. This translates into CASSPLTGQGSFGYTF.

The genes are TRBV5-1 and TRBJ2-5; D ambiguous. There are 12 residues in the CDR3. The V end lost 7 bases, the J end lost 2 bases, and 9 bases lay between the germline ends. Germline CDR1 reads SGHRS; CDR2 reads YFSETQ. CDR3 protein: CASSTPQETQYF. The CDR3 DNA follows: TGCGCCAGCTCAACTCCACAAGAGACCCAGTACTTC.

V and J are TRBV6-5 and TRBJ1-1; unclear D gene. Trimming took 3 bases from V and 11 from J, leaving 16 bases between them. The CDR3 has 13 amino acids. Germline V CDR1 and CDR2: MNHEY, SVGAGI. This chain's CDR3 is CASSYREGLNAFF. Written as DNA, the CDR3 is TGTGCCAGCAGTTATAGAGAGGGTTTAAACGCTTTCTTT.

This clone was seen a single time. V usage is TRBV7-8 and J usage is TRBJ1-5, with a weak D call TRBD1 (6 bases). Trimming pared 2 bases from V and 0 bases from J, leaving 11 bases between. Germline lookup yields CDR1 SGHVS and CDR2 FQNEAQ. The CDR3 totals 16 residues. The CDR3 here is CASSLIGGNSNQPQHF. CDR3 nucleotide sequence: TGTGCCAGCAGCTTAATAGGGGGAAATAGCAATCAGCCCCAGCATTTT. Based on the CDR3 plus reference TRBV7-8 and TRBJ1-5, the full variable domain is GAGVSQSPRYKVAKRGQDVALRCDPISGHVSLFWYQQALGQGPEFLTYFQNEAQLDKSGLPSDRFFAERPEGSVSTLKIQRTQQEDSAVYLCASSLIGGNSNQPQHFGDGTRLSIL.

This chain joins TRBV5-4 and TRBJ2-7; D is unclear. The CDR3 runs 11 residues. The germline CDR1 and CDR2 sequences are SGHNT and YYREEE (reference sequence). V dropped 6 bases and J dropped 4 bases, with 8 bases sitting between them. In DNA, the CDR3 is TGTGCCAGCACCACTAAATACGAGCAGTACTTC. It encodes CASTTKYEQYF.

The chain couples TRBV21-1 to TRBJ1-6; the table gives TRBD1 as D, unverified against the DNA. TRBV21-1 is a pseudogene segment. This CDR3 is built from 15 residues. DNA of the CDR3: TGTGCCAGCAGCATCGACAGGGCCCCTGGGTCACCCCTCCACTTT. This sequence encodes CASSIDRAPGSPLHF.

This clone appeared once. In DNA form, the CDR3 reads TGTGCCAGCAGTCCCGGGACTAGCGGGGGCGCAGGGCAGTATTTT. This codes for CASSPGTSGGAGQYF. The rearrangement uses TRBV27 and TRBJ2-3, with TRBD2 matching 14 bases. This CDR3 comprises 15 residues. V gave up 5 bases and J gave up 11 bases; unmatched junction bases: 9. The germline gives CDR1 MNHEY, CDR2 SMNVEV (reference sequence).

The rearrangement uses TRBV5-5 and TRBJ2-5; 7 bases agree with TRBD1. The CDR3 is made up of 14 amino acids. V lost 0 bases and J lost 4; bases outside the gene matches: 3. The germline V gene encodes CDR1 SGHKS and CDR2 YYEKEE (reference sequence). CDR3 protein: CASSLARGLETQYF. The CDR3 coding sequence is TGTGCCAGCAGCTTGGCAAGGGGGCTAGAGACCCAGTACTTC.

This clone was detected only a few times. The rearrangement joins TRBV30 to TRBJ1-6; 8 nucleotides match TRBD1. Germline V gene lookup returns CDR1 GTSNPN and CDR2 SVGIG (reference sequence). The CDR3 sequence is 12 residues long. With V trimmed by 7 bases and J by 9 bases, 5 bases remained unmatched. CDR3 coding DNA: TGTGCCTCCATGACAGGGGTTTCACCCCTCCACTTT. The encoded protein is CASMTGVSPLHF.

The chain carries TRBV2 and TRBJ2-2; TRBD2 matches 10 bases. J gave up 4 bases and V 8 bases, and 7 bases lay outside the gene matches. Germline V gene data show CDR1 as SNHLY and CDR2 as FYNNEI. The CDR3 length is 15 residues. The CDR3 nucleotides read TGTGCCAGCCGTGGGGGACTAGCGATCACCGGGGAGCTGTTTTTT. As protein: CASRGGLAITGELFF.

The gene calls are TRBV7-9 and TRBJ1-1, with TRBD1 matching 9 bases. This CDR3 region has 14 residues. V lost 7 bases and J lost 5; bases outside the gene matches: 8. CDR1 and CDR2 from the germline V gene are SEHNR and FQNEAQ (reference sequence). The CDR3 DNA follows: TGTGCCAGCATGAGGGGACAGGGATGGACTGAAGCTTTCTTT. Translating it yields CASMRGQGWTEAFF.

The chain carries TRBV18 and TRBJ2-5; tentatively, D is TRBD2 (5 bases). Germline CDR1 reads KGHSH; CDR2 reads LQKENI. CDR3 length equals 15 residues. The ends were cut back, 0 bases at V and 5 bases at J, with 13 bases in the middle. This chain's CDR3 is CASSPPALALETQYF. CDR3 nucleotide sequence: TGTGCCAGCTCACCACCGGCGCTAGCCCTGGAGACCCAGTACTTC.

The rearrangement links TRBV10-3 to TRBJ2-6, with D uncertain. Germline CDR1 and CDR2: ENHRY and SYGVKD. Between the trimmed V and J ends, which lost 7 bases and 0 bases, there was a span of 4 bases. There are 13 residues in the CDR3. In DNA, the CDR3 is TGTGCCATCACGTCCTCTGGGGCCAACGTCCTGACTTTC. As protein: CAITSSGANVLTF.

CDR3 nucleotide sequence: TGCGCCAGCAGCTTGGAGCAGGGAAAGGGTACGCAGTATTTT. Translation: CASSLEQGKGTQYF. The genes are TRBV5-1 and TRBJ2-3, with TRBD1 as a possible D gene (5 bases). V was clipped by 0 bases and J by 8 bases, with 13 bases between them. The germline gives CDR1 SGHRS, CDR2 YFSETQ. This CDR3 has 14 amino acids.

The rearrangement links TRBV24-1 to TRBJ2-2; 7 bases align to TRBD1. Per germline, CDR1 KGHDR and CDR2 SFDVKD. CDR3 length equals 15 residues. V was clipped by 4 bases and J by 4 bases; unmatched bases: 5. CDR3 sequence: CATSDGTEITGELFF. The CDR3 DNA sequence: TGTGCCACCAGTGACGGGACAGAGATCACCGGGGAGCTGTTTTTT.

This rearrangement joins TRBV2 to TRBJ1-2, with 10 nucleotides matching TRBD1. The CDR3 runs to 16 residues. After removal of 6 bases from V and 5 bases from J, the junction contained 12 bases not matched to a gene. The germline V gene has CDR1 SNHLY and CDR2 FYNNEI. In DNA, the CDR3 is TGTGCCAGCAGGGTCGAGGGACAGGGGATAACATATGGCTACACCTTC. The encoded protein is CASRVEGQGITYGYTF.

This CDR3 is CASSLGVIRTGELFF. The CDR3 coding sequence is TGTGCCAGCAGTTTGGGCGTGATACGCACCGGGGAGCTGTTTTTT. The J gene is TRBJ2-2, the V gene TRBV27, with D unclear. The V end was cut by 3 bases, the J end by 4 bases, with 12 bases between. The CDR3 contains 15 residues. Germline CDR1 and CDR2: MNHEY and SMNVEV (reference sequence).

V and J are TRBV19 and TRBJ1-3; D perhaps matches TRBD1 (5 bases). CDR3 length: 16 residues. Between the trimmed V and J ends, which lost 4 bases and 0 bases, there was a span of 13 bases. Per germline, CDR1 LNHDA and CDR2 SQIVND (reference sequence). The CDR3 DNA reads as TGTGCCAGTAGTAGGGGTGGGGCGAGCTCTGGAAACACCATATATTTT. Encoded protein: CASSRGGASSGNTIYF.